This TCR beta chain comes out of a study of shared clonotypes between healthy human individuals. For the study at large: The study used three CD4 naive, three CD4 memory, two CD8 naive and one CD8 memory plate per donor. Whole-study findings and limits: Rarefaction gave evidence that sorted-subset sequencing remained incomplete despite large depth. Collection of samples was limited to blood; tissue repertoires likely differ.

About this clone: Its antigen is as yet unknown.

Germline CDR1 SNHLY, CDR2 FYNNEI. This CDR3 has 14 amino acids. The V end was cut by 2 bases, the J end by 5 bases, with 9 bases between. Original data processing: Filtering was not the same, since immunoSEQ gave junction-only sequences without quality scores. Profiling relied on immunoSEQ multiplex PCR, and the TCRdb table lists in-frame clones only, not all of them. V, J and clone size are taken as reported in that table, and D and trimming were inferred from the DNA itself. The sample shows nearly 1,000,000 clones, approximately 80% of them seen only once. This receptor was taken from a man aged 18 to 29 in good health. The rearrangement links TRBV2 to TRBJ1-4, with D tentatively TRBD1 (5 bases). The sequencing sample was made of memory CD4+ T cells sorted from blood. As for subset: CD45RA-negative fraction. The CDR3 here is CASSESRVNEKLFF. Written as DNA, the CDR3 is TGTGCCAGCAGTGAATCCAGGGTGAATGAAAAACTGTTTTTT.